This T cell receptor beta chain was profiled in a study of T cell responses to AZD1222 COVID-19 vaccine. Study-wide points: The study found Spike-specific TCR breadth and depth rose after two AZD1222 doses. The study found vaccine-associated CD4 TCRs spanning spike, dominant at 160-218 and 743-854. Among AZD1222 vaccinees, only 6 or 7 were seropositive at baseline.

Data came from immunoSEQ multiplex PCR; TCRdb stores just in-frame clones and leaves some out. The sample holds some 170,000 clones, about nine tenths seen once. CDR1 MNHEY and CDR2 SVGAGI come from the germline V gene. The length of the CDR3 is 13 residues. Trimming left V 8 bases short and J 0 bases short, with 11 bases between. This clone was seen a few times. Its matching antigen is unknown. The rearrangement joins TRBV6-5 to TRBJ2-7; D gene uncertain. The TCR sequence derives from an adult who received the MenACWY meningococcal vaccine as a control. The sequencing here drew on peripheral blood, taken 28 days after the second dose of the MenACWY control vaccine. The CDR3 loop reads CASAQASSYEQYF. The CDR3 DNA sequence: TGTGCCAGCGCGCAGGCGAGCTCCTACGAGCAGTACTTC.